This T cell receptor beta chain was found in a study of control samples from healthy donors and cancer patients. Assay: immunoSEQ multiplex PCR; the TCRdb copy retains only in-frame clones and omits some. Of around 140,000 clones in the sample, 75% to 95% were seen once. Trimming removed 8 bases from V and 2 bases from J; junction bases left unmatched: 11. Germline V gene sequence: CDR1 LNHDA, CDR2 SQIVND (reference sequence). The CDR3 sequence is 16 residues long. J is TRBJ2-2 and V is TRBV19; 7 positions agree with TRBD1. The receptor's source is a man aged 30 to 39 in good health. The sample was blood. CDR3 sequence reads: CASLPPGQTNTGELFF. Here the CDR3 DNA reads TGTGCCAGTTTACCCCCGGGACAGACCAACACCGGGGAGCTGTTTTTT. Based on the CDR3 plus reference TRBV19 and TRBJ2-2, the full variable domain is DGGITQSPKYLFRKEGQNVTLSCEQNLNHDAMYWYRQDPGQGLRLIYYSQIVNDFQKGDIAEGYSVSREKKESFPLTVTSAQKNPTAFYLCASLPPGQTNTGELFFGEGSRLTVL.